Listed below are T cell receptor beta chains from one sample, sequenced in a study of cytomegalovirus exposure and HLA in healthy donors. Here immunoSEQ multiplex PCR was the method, and the copy in TCRdb shows in-frame clones only, minus some. Among about 60,000 clones listed, approximately 93% were seen once. The sequenced material came from PBMCs. These receptors were obtained from a young woman in good health and CMV-seronegative. The CDR3 runs from the conserved cysteine through the conserved F or W. The order of the fields is V gene, CDR3 protein.

TRBV27 | CASSFAFPVAGERNEQFF
TRBV7-9 | CASSLFVGERNTEAFF
TRBV11-1 | CASSSYGLPGETEAFF
TRBV9 | CASSPPSGPNEQFF
TRBV7-8 | CASSLEGRGGGYTF
TRBV2 | CASRAARGVFATNEKLFF
TRBV19 | CASSGQGRNQPQHF
TRBV7-9 | CASSLLSSGRADEQFF
TRBV28 | CASSSRNDRLNQPQHF
TRBV12-1 | CASSLKQSSPNYGYTF
TRBV4-3 | CASSQEPGTSGSDTQYF
TRBV16 | CASSQDTGGASPNYGYTF
TRBV27 | CASSFVGASGISPNEQFF
TRBV5-6 | CASSLGVTGASNQPQHF
TRBV2 | CASADGGPPIRELFF
TRBV29-1 | CSVELEGWNEQFF
TRBV5-4 | CASGGSGVGNEQFF
TRBV18 | CASSPDRANTEAFF
TRBV6-1 | CASSEDPRGELFF
TRBV6-1 | CASASTGTSKTKLFF
TRBV19 | CASSMSGQAVNYGYTF
TRBV11-3 | CASSTRGTTYNEQFF
TRBV10-3 | CAISAGGDNEQFF
TRBV7-2 | CASSFQGAQGYTF
TRBV18 | CASSPLDRGLRSTQYF
TRBV19 | CASSITGVSYGYTF
TRBV10-3 | CAISGDSLNTEAFF
TRBV4-1 | CASSQVGGLAETQYF
TRBV2 | CASRQDRGLDTQYF
TRBV28 | CASSFSIRAEAFF
TRBV19 | CASTRRKSGSNQPQHF
TRBV6-1 | CASSDRIGGLGETQYF
TRBV13 | CASSQGQPNTEAFF
TRBV5-4 | CASSSQWGGTSDGNEQFF
TRBV7-2 | CASSPKTTGRRGDGYTF
TRBV7-2 | CASSPWGLAVTGELFF
TRBV10-3 | CAISSGTKTSTDTQYF
TRBV7-2 | CASSLDGSSNQPQHF
TRBV6-1 | CASSESMGRRVSNQPQHF
TRBV6-1 | CASLSVGSVKETQYF
TRBV11-2 | CASSAGPYPYEQYF
TRBV6-5 | CASSGQGYTEAFF
TRBV14 | CASSPGQTYGYTF
TRBV5-8 | CASSLDRFGFGTEAFF
TRBV6-5 | CASSSQRTGGSWGYTF
TRBV7-2 | CASSFRDYTEAFF
TRBV2 | CASSEATRYTGELFF
TRBV10-3 | CAIGQGLYEQYF
TRBV9 | CASSVRSGRPSTDTQYF
TRBV5-1 | CASSLALGGAEAFF